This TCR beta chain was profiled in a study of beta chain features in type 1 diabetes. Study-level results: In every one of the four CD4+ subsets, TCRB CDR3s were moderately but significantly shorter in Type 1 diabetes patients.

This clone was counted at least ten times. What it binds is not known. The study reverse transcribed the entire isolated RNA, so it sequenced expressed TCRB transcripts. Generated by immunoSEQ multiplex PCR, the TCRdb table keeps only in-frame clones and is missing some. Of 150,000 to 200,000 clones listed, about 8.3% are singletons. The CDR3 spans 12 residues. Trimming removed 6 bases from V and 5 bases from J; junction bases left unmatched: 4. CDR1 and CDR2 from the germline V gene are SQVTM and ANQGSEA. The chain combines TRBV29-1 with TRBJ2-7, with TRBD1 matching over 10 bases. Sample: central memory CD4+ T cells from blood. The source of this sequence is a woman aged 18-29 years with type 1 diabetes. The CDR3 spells CSVDRGVDEQYF. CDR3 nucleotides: TGCAGCGTGGACAGGGGGGTGGACGAGCAGTACTTC.